The 28 T cell receptor beta chains listed next were all sequenced from one sample in a study of blood T cell repertoires in COVID-19. Libraries were prepared by immunoSEQ multiplex PCR; TCRdb keeps only in-frame clonotypes and omits some of them. The table has under 400,000 clones, 80% to 90% seen once. Source material: PBMCs or T cells enriched from blood (not recorded which). The receptors derive from a woman aged 40 to 50 with acute COVID-19.

This chain joins TRBV7-8 and TRBJ2-5; TRBD2 matches 10 bases. This CDR3 spans 16 amino acids. Germline loops: CDR1 SGHVS, CDR2 FQNEAQ. Trimming at V came to 5 bases and at J to 5 bases, leaving 11 bases not matched to a gene. CDR3 in amino acids: CASSQWASGSRETQYF. The CDR3 nucleotides read TGTGCCAGCAGCCAGTGGGCTAGCGGGAGCCGCGAGACCCAGTACTTC.

This CDR3 reads CATSDSGTSGGAEQFF. In DNA, the CDR3 is TGTGCCACCAGTGATTCAGGGACTAGCGGGGGGGCTGAGCAGTTCTTC. The chain carries TRBV24-1 and TRBJ2-1; 16 bases line up with TRBD2. This CDR3 spans 16 amino acids. Germline-derived CDR1 and CDR2 are KGHDR and SFDVKD. V shed 2 bases and J 9 bases; nucleotides not matched to a gene: 3.

J is TRBJ2-2 and V is TRBV27; D gene unclear. The CDR3 has 12 residues. V was clipped by 3 bases and J by 7 bases, with 6 bases between them. Germline-derived CDR1 and CDR2 are MNHEY and SMNVEV (reference sequence). The CDR3: CASSFSFGELFF. DNA of the CDR3: TGTGCCAGCAGTTTTTCGTTCGGGGAGCTGTTTTTT.

CDR3 in DNA: TGTGCCAGCAGCATCAGTGGAAACACCATATATTTT. As protein: CASSISGNTIYF. J is TRBJ1-3 and V is TRBV28, with no clear D. Germline V CDR1 and CDR2: MDHEN, SYDVKM. CDR3 size: 12 residues. V was clipped by 6 bases and J by 3 bases, with 6 bases between them. The full variable domain, with the rest looked up from reference TRBV28 and TRBJ1-3, is DVKVTQSSRYLVKRTGEKVFLECVQDMDHENMFWYRQDPGLGLRLIYFSYDVKMKEKGDIPEGYSVSREKKERFSLILESASTNQTSMYLCASSISGNTIYFGEGSWLTVV.

To note about this clone: The sample contains more than one DNA sequence encoding this CDR3. V and J are TRBV5-6 and TRBJ1-4; D is uncertain. This CDR3 comprises 13 residues. The ends were cut back, 0 bases at V and 6 bases at J, with 6 bases in the middle. Per the germline V gene, CDR1 is SGHDT and CDR2 is YYEEEE. DNA for the CDR3: TGTGCCAGCAGCTTGGTGAGGGATGAAAAACTGTTTTTT. It yields the protein CASSLVRDEKLFF.

This chain links TRBV9 with TRBJ1-1; TRBD1 is a possible D gene (6 bases). The germline gives CDR1 SGDLS, CDR2 YYNGEE. The CDR3 is made up of 13 amino acids. The germline V and J ends were trimmed by 6 bases and 4 bases, with 13 bases remaining between them. The DNA for the CDR3 is TGTGCCAGCAACGTTCAGGGGAGCACTGAAGCTTTCTTT. It codes for CASNVQGSTEAFF. The full variable domain, with the rest looked up from reference TRBV9 and TRBJ1-1, is DSGVTQTPKHLITATGQRVTLRCSPRSGDLSVYWYQQSLDQGLQFLIQYYNGEERAKGNILERFSAQQFPDLHSELNLSSLELGDSALYFCASNVQGSTEAFFGQGTRLTVV.

The chain uses TRBV4-1 and TRBJ2-1, with TRBD2 matching over 14 bases. This CDR3 is built from 15 residues. Germline V CDR1 and CDR2: MGHRA, YSYEKL. The V gene end was trimmed by 3 bases and the J gene end by 8 bases; junction bases not matched to a gene: 3. CDR3 bases: TGCGCCAGCAGCCAGACTAGCGGGGGGGCCTATGAGCAGTTCTTC. It translates to CASSQTSGGAYEQFF.

The genes are TRBV6-5 and TRBJ1-5; D is unresolved. Germline loops: CDR1 MNHEY, CDR2 SVGAGI. CDR3 length equals 14 residues. V lost 4 bases, J lost 1 base, and 8 bases lay in between. In nucleotides, the CDR3 is TGTGCCAGCAGTTGGAGTCGAAGCAATCAGCCCCAGCATTTT. Its translation is CASSWSRSNQPQHF.

The DNA for the CDR3 is TGTGCCAGCAGCAAGAGACGGGATTACAGGGGATTCCTAGCCTACGAGCAGTACTTC. Translating it yields CASSKRRDYRGFLAYEQYF. The V call is TRBV11-2, the J call TRBJ2-7, with TRBD1 identical over 7 bases. V lost 5 bases to trimming and J lost 2 bases; unmatched junction nucleotides: 21. The CDR3 spans 19 residues. Germline loops: CDR1 SGHAT, CDR2 FQNNGV.

The V and J genes are TRBV7-2 and TRBJ2-3, with 9 nucleotides matching TRBD2. This CDR3 region has 17 residues. Germline CDR1 and CDR2: SGHTA and FQGNSA. V gave up 4 bases and J gave up 2 bases; unmatched junction bases: 10. The CDR3 region has the DNA TGTGCCAGCAGCTCGGTTGAGCGGGGGGCCTTCACAGATACGCAGTATTTT. Amino acids: CASSSVERGAFTDTQYF.

This clone showed up just a few times. This chain connects TRBV14 to TRBJ2-1; 8 bases match TRBD1. The CDR3 totals 17 residues. Germline V gene lookup returns CDR1 SGHDN and CDR2 FVKESK. Trimming took 1 base from V and 5 from J; bases not matched to a gene: 10. In nucleotides, the CDR3 is TGTGCCAGCAGCCAAGTTACCGGGACAGGCATGCACAATGAGCAGTTCTTC. It translates to CASSQVTGTGMHNEQFF.

This chain links TRBV3-1 (or the pseudogene TRBV3-2) with TRBJ2-5, with TRBD2 matching 10 bases. Trimming cost V 4 bases and J 5 bases; bases outside gene matches: 1. This CDR3 contains 13 residues. Germline V gene lookup returns CDR1 LGHDT and CDR2 YNNKEL (reference sequence). The CDR3 bases are TGTGCCAGCAGCCGGGGACTAGCGGAGACCCAGTACTTC. Translated: CASSRGLAETQYF.

The chain links TRBV28 to TRBJ2-4; 7 bases align to TRBD1. V gave up 2 bases and J gave up 0 bases; unmatched junction bases: 1. This CDR3 comprises 15 residues. Germline values: CDR1 MDHEN, CDR2 SYDVKM. The CDR3 DNA sequence: TGTGCCAGCAGTTTAGACAGGGTAGCCAAAAACATTCAGTACTTC. Translating gives CASSLDRVAKNIQYF.

The chain employs TRBV7-3 and TRBJ2-5, with 9 bases matching TRBD2. V lost 3 bases and J lost 2; bases outside the gene matches: 10. The CDR3 spans 17 residues. Germline values: CDR1 SGHTA, CDR2 FQGTGA. CDR3: CASSFGTSRTKQETQYF. The CDR3 DNA sequence: TGTGCCAGCAGCTTTGGGACTAGCCGAACAAAGCAAGAGACCCAGTACTTC.

The rearrangement uses TRBV7-3 and TRBJ2-1; maybe TRBD2 (6 bases). Germline loops: CDR1 SGHTA, CDR2 FQGTGA. CDR3 size: 15 residues. The V end lost 0 bases, the J end lost 4 bases, and 10 bases lay between the germline ends. Here the CDR3 DNA reads TGTGCCAGCAGCTTAACGGGGGACTCTTACAATGAGCAGTTCTTC. Encoded protein: CASSLTGDSYNEQFF.

The chain employs TRBV9 and TRBJ2-3; D uncertain. The V end lost 3 bases, the J end lost 1 base, and 15 bases lay between the germline ends. The CDR3 sequence is 16 residues long. The germline CDR1 and CDR2 sequences are SGDLS and YYNGEE. The chain's CDR3 is CASSAAIASGTDTQYF. CDR3 DNA: TGTGCCAGCAGCGCCGCAATAGCTTCGGGCACAGATACGCAGTATTTT.

V is TRBV5-1 and J is TRBJ2-1; a possible D gene is TRBD1 (5 bases). With 2 bases removed from V and 8 bases from J, the gap between germline ends came to 14 bases. Germline V gene lookup returns CDR1 SGHRS and CDR2 YFSETQ. This CDR3 region has 14 residues. DNA of the CDR3: TGCGCCAGCAGCTTCTCGGCCCAGGGCCATGAGCAGTTCTTC. This encodes CASSFSAQGHEQFF. Combining the CDR3 with reference TRBV5-1 and TRBJ2-1 gives the whole variable domain KAGVTQTPRYLIKTRGQQVTLSCSPISGHRSVSWYQQTPGQGLQFLFEYFSETQRNKGNFPGRFSGRQFSNSRSEMNVSTLELGDSALYLCASSFSAQGHEQFFGPGTRLTVL.

The chain links TRBV9 to TRBJ1-5; no clear D. Trimming removed 10 bases from V and 4 bases from J, with 15 bases in between. CDR1 is SGDLS and CDR2 is YYNGEE in the germline V gene. The CDR3 contains 13 residues. The DNA for the CDR3 is TGTGCCTCTAGCGGGTCGGAGAATCAGCCCCAGCATTTT. Translated: CASSGSENQPQHF.

The rearrangement links TRBV9 to TRBJ2-1, with 7 bases aligning to TRBD2. Germline V gene lookup returns CDR1 SGDLS and CDR2 YYNGEE. The junction had 11 bases not matched to a gene; V was cut back by 5 bases and J by 3 bases. The CDR3 is 16 residues long. CDR3 sequence: CASSFLTSLDYNEQFF. DNA of the CDR3: TGTGCCAGCAGTTTCCTGACTAGCTTGGACTACAATGAGCAGTTCTTC.

This clone was observed a few times. This chain joins TRBV11-2 and TRBJ1-2, with a weak D call TRBD1 (6 bases). V was trimmed by 5 bases and J by 5 bases, leaving 12 bases between them. The CDR3 has 13 amino acids. Germline V gene data show CDR1 as SGHAT and CDR2 as FQNNGV. The CDR3 spells CASSVQGEYGYTF. CDR3 sequence (DNA): TGTGCCAGCAGCGTACAGGGCGAGTATGGCTACACCTTC.

The rearrangement uses TRBV15 and TRBJ2-4, with TRBD1 matching over 8 bases. The V gene end was trimmed by 5 bases and the J gene end by 3 bases; junction bases not matched to a gene: 12. Germline V lookup: CDR1 LNHNV, CDR2 YYDKDF (reference sequence). The CDR3 extends over 17 amino acids. The CDR3 region has the DNA TGTGCCACCAGCCTCGACAGGGGTGGGTTAAGCAAAAACATTCAGTACTTC. Residues: CATSLDRGGLSKNIQYF.

J is TRBJ2-1 and V is TRBV4-3; TRBD2 agrees at 13 bases. CDR3 length equals 15 residues. With V trimmed by 0 bases and J by 9 bases, 2 bases remained unmatched. Germline lookup yields CDR1 LGHNA and CDR2 YSLEER. In nucleotides, the CDR3 is TGCGCCAGCAGCCAAGATCGACTAGCGGGGGGTGAGCAGTTCTTC. Residues: CASSQDRLAGGEQFF.

The genes are TRBV10-2 and TRBJ2-1; the match to TRBD1 covers 8 bases. This CDR3 spans 15 amino acids. After removal of 2 bases from V and 5 bases from J, the junction contained 5 bases not matched to a gene. Germline CDR1 WSHSY, CDR2 SAAADI. As DNA, the CDR3 is TGCGCCAGCAGTGAGCCCGGGACAGGAGACAATGAGCAGTTCTTC. Translation: CASSEPGTGDNEQFF.

The rearrangement uses TRBV5-1 and TRBJ1-1, with 7 bases lining up with TRBD1. The germline gives CDR1 SGHRS, CDR2 YFSETQ. This CDR3 has 15 residues. The trim removed 0 bases at V and 4 bases at J, leaving 6 bases unmatched. The CDR3 loop reads CASSLDGRGVTEAFF. The CDR3 nucleotides are TGCGCCAGCAGCTTGGATGGCAGGGGGGTCACTGAAGCTTTCTTT.

The chain couples TRBV6-2 or TRBV6-3 to TRBJ1-4, with 8 positions matching TRBD1. CDR1 and CDR2 (germline): MNHEY, SVGEGT. The CDR3 is 14 amino acids. The J segment lost 7 bases and the V segment lost 6 bases, leaving 7 bases of the junction unmatched. The CDR3 DNA is TGTGCCAGCAGCCTACAGGGGGGGACTGAAAAACTGTTTTTT. Translation gives CASSLQGGTEKLFF.

The rearrangement links TRBV15 to TRBJ2-3; a weak D match, TRBD2 (5 bases). Germline values: CDR1 LNHNV, CDR2 YYDKDF (reference sequence). V was trimmed by 4 bases and J by 2 bases, leaving 13 bases between them. The CDR3 has 15 amino acids. In nucleotides, the CDR3 is TGTGCCACCAGCATCAGCGACGGGGACACAGATACGCAGTATTTT. This encodes CATSISDGDTDTQYF.

This chain uses TRBV5-1 with TRBJ1-2; possibly TRBD1 for D (6 bases). The germline V gene encodes CDR1 SGHRS and CDR2 YFSETQ. This CDR3 is built from 14 residues. The germline V and J ends were trimmed by 0 bases and 8 bases, with 14 bases remaining between them. Here the CDR3 reads CASSLEGQARGYTF. The CDR3 DNA follows: TGCGCCAGCAGCTTGGAGGGACAAGCTAGGGGCTACACCTTC.

This clone was detected only once. V and J are TRBV18 and TRBJ1-5, with TRBD1 matching over 8 bases. The CDR3 runs to 15 residues. V shed 2 bases, J shed 5 bases, and the junction held 5 bases outside the gene matches. Looked up from germline, CDR1 is KGHSH and CDR2 is LQKENI. CDR3 bases: TGTGCCAGCTCACCAAGTCAGGGGGCCTATCAGCCCCAGCATTTT. Protein product: CASSPSQGAYQPQHF.